These 29 T cell receptor beta chains originate from one sample sequenced in a study of blood T cell repertoires in COVID-19. Profiling relied on immunoSEQ multiplex PCR, and the TCRdb table lists in-frame clones only, not all of them. The sample comprises approximately 270,000 clones, under 90% of which are singletons, and about 1.6% rests with the top ten. The sequencing sample was made of PBMCs or T cells enriched from blood (not recorded which). These receptors originate from a man aged 35 to 55 who had recovered from COVID-19.

The chain uses TRBV24-1 and TRBJ2-3; 10 positions match TRBD2. CDR3 size: 17 residues. The J segment lost 0 bases and the V segment lost 3 bases, leaving 5 bases of the junction unmatched. Germline V gene lookup returns CDR1 KGHDR and CDR2 SFDVKD. This CDR3 is CATSDPGTSDSTDTQYF. CDR3 sequence (DNA): TGTGCCACCAGTGATCCCGGGACTAGCGATAGCACAGATACGCAGTATTTT.

The gene calls are TRBV24-1 and TRBJ2-5, with 8 bases lining up with TRBD1. The CDR3 runs to 16 residues. The V gene's germline CDR1 is KGHDR and CDR2 SFDVKD. V was pared by 3 bases and J by 2 bases, with 7 bases of the junction left unmatched. DNA for the CDR3: TGTGCCACCAGTGATCGGACAGGGACGAAGCAAGAGACCCAGTACTTC. This encodes CATSDRTGTKQETQYF.

This clone was detected once. J is TRBJ1-6 and V is TRBV9; 9 bases map to TRBD1. The CDR3 loop spans 15 amino acids. Germline loops: CDR1 SGDLS, CDR2 YYNGEE. Trimming cost V 4 bases and J 7 bases; bases outside gene matches: 6. Here the CDR3 DNA reads TGTGCCAGCAGCACAGACGGACAGGGGAATTCACCCCTCCACTTT. It is translated as CASSTDGQGNSPLHF. Supplemented by reference TRBV9 and TRBJ1-6, the full variable domain reads DSGVTQTPKHLITATGQRVTLRCSPRSGDLSVYWYQQSLDQGLQFLIQYYNGEERAKGNILERFSAQQFPDLHSELNLSSLELGDSALYFCASSTDGQGNSPLHFGNGTRLTVT.

The gene calls are TRBV9 and TRBJ1-4; unclear D gene. The length of the CDR3 is 16 residues. Trimming cost V 0 bases and J 7 bases, with 16 bases left between them. Per germline, CDR1 SGDLS and CDR2 YYNGEE. CDR3 sequence: CASSVVEAESVEKLFF. CDR3 coding DNA: TGTGCCAGCAGCGTAGTTGAGGCAGAATCTGTTGAAAAACTGTTTTTT.

The chain links TRBV12-3 or TRBV12-4 to TRBJ2-5; TRBD1 matches 8 bases. The CDR3 sequence is 13 residues long. V lost 6 bases and J lost 4; bases outside the gene matches: 4. CDR3 amino acids: CASSRDRRETQYF. CDR3 DNA: TGTGCCAGCAGCCGGGACAGGAGAGAGACCCAGTACTTC.

In this sample, this clone turned up once. The chain links TRBV30 to TRBJ2-3, with D perhaps matching TRBD2 (5 bases). Deletions cut 0 bases from V and 2 bases from J, with 6 bases between. Germline lookup yields CDR1 GTSNPN and CDR2 SVGIG (reference sequence). The CDR3 sequence is 13 residues long. In nucleotides, the CDR3 is TGTGCCTGGAGTGTGACTAACACAGATACGCAGTATTTT. It specifies CAWSVTNTDTQYF.

This chain connects TRBV4-1 to TRBJ2-4, with TRBD1 matching over 9 bases. CDR3 length: 21 residues. Per germline, CDR1 MGHRA and CDR2 YSYEKL. The V gene end was trimmed by 1 base and the J gene end by 1 base; junction bases not matched to a gene: 17. The CDR3 loop is CASSQVAVTGGLGRAKNIQYF. The CDR3 DNA follows: TGCGCCAGCAGCCAAGTAGCCGTCACAGGGGGCCTTGGGAGGGCCAAAAACATTCAGTACTTC.

The chain couples TRBV24-1 to TRBJ2-5, with D possibly matching TRBD2 (6 bases). The CDR3 runs 15 residues. The germline CDR1 and CDR2 sequences are KGHDR and SFDVKD. Trimming stripped 2 bases from V and 6 bases from J, with 15 bases between. The CDR3 sequence: CATSDSKEGGKTQYF. CDR3 DNA: TGTGCCACCAGTGATTCTAAGGAGGGCGGAAAGACCCAGTACTTC.

V usage is TRBV7-2 and J usage is TRBJ2-3, with 7 bases aligning to TRBD2. CDR1 is SGHTA, CDR2 FQGNSA, per germline. The CDR3 covers 14 residues. The J segment lost 1 base and the V segment lost 4 bases, leaving 2 bases of the junction unmatched. CDR3 DNA: TGTGCCAGCAGCTGGAGCGGGGGCACAGATACGCAGTATTTT. It translates to CASSWSGGTDTQYF.

V is TRBV6-1 and J is TRBJ2-7; D is perhaps TRBD2 (5 bases). The CDR3 runs 15 residues. CDR1 is MNHNS, CDR2 SASEGT, per germline. Trimming took off 3 bases at V and 4 bases at J, with 16 bases between the two ends. CDR3 protein: CASSDPLTGFYEQYF. CDR3 DNA sequence: TGTGCCAGCAGTGACCCTCTGACGGGATTTTACGAGCAGTACTTC.

This chain uses TRBV28 with TRBJ1-5; TRBD1 agrees at 7 bases. The CDR3 is made up of 21 amino acids. Germline assignment: CDR1 MDHEN and CDR2 SYDVKM. V was pared by 0 bases and J by 0 bases, with 17 bases of the junction left unmatched. Written as DNA, the CDR3 is TGTGCCAGCAGTTTATGGGACCTCGGACGTGGGACAGCCCATAGCAATCAGCCCCAGCATTTT. Residues: CASSLWDLGRGTAHSNQPQHF.

The rearrangement joins TRBV3-1 (or the pseudogene TRBV3-2) to TRBJ2-7, with a tentative D call TRBD1 (7 bases). V was clipped by 4 bases and J by 2 bases, with 18 bases between them. Germline V CDR1 and CDR2: LGHDT, YNNKEL (reference sequence). The CDR3 is made up of 16 amino acids. This CDR3 reads CASSRPQGGGTYEQYF. CDR3 DNA: TGTGCCAGCAGCCGACCTCAGGGGGGTGGTACCTACGAGCAGTACTTC.

This rearrangement joins TRBV5-4 to TRBJ1-2; a possible D gene is TRBD1 (6 bases). The CDR3 runs to 14 residues. CDR1 is SGHNT and CDR2 is YYREEE in the germline V gene (reference sequence). V was pared by 0 bases and J by 5 bases, with 11 bases between. The CDR3 reads CASSLDRVDYGYTF. In DNA, the CDR3 is TGTGCCAGCAGCTTGGACAGGGTAGATTATGGCTACACCTTC.

The chain recombines TRBV5-6 with TRBJ1-2; 7 bases map to TRBD1. The CDR3 sequence is 18 residues long. Trimming cost V 2 bases and J 2 bases; bases outside gene matches: 15. Germline loops: CDR1 SGHDT, CDR2 YYEEEE. In nucleotides, the CDR3 is TGTGCCAGCAGCTTCCCGACAGGGTCTGTAGCGAGGAACTATGGCTACACCTTC. Translated, it gives CASSFPTGSVARNYGYTF.

V usage is TRBV6-5 and J usage is TRBJ1-5; 9 positions agree with TRBD1. Germline loops: CDR1 MNHEY, CDR2 SVGAGI. V dropped 6 bases and J dropped 5; count of bases not matched to a gene: 5. CDR3 length equals 14 residues. The CDR3 is CASSGTGKHQPQHF. The CDR3 DNA sequence: TGTGCCAGCAGCGGGACAGGGAAGCATCAGCCCCAGCATTTT.

This clone was seen once. The J gene is TRBJ1-5, the V gene TRBV27, with D unresolved. V lost 5 bases and J lost 13, with 18 bases in between. Germline CDR1 and CDR2: MNHEY and SMNVEV (reference sequence). The CDR3 loop spans 13 amino acids. The chain's CDR3 is CASSKLSSPLQHF. The CDR3 DNA is TGTGCCAGCAGTAAGCTGAGTAGCCCTCTTCAGCATTTT.

This chain joins TRBV5-8 and TRBJ2-7; 9 nucleotides align to TRBD1. Germline lookup yields CDR1 SGHTS and CDR2 YDEGEE. This CDR3 contains 15 residues. The junction had 6 bases not matched to a gene; V was cut back by 5 bases and J by 0 bases. CDR3 coding DNA: TGTGCCAGCAGATACCGGGACAGGGACTCCTACGAGCAGTACTTC. Protein product: CASRYRDRDSYEQYF.

The rearrangement joins TRBV30 to TRBJ2-4, with 7 bases lining up with TRBD1. The CDR3 length is 13 residues. Germline-derived CDR1 and CDR2 are GTSNPN and SVGIG (reference sequence). V shed 6 bases and J 7 bases; nucleotides not matched to a gene: 9. In DNA form, the CDR3 reads TGTGCCTGTACAGGGGTCGGTGAGAACATTCAGTACTTC. Encoded protein: CACTGVGENIQYF.

The chain joins TRBV7-6 to TRBJ2-1; 10 nucleotides match TRBD2. The germline V gene encodes CDR1 SGHVS and CDR2 FNYEAQ. The CDR3 is 17 amino acids. V shed 5 bases, J shed 0 bases, and the junction held 7 bases outside the gene matches. CDR3 protein: CASSPLAGGRSYNEQFF. CDR3 nucleotide sequence: TGTGCCAGCAGCCCATTAGCGGGGGGACGCTCCTACAATGAGCAGTTCTTC.

The chain has TRBV5-5 and TRBJ1-6; D unclear. V shed 0 bases and J shed 0 bases, with 4 bases lying between them. This CDR3 comprises 15 residues. The germline V gene has CDR1 SGHKS and CDR2 YYEKEE (reference sequence). The CDR3 loop reads CASSLGSSYNSPLHF. As DNA, the CDR3 is TGTGCCAGCAGCTTGGGGAGCTCCTATAATTCACCCCTCCACTTT.

V is TRBV4-2 and J is TRBJ1-4, with TRBD1 identical over 9 bases. V dropped 2 bases and J dropped 4; count of bases not matched to a gene: 2. The CDR3 runs to 15 residues. Germline V gene data show CDR1 as LGHNA and CDR2 as YNFKEQ. The CDR3 sequence is CASSQPGQGNEKLFF. In nucleotides, the CDR3 is TGTGCCAGCAGCCAACCGGGACAGGGTAATGAAAAACTGTTTTTT.

V gene TRBV28 combines with J gene TRBJ1-6; the match to TRBD1 covers 9 bases. CDR1 MDHEN and CDR2 SYDVKM come from the germline V gene. This CDR3 spans 14 amino acids. The junction had 4 bases not matched to a gene; V was cut back by 6 bases and J by 7 bases. CDR3 region: CASREGQGNSPLHF. The CDR3, as DNA: TGTGCCAGCAGAGAGGGACAGGGAAATTCACCCCTCCACTTT.

This chain uses TRBV24-1 with TRBJ2-5; 7 positions agree with TRBD2. After removal of 0 bases from V and 4 bases from J, the junction contained 7 bases not matched to a gene. This CDR3 has 16 residues. Germline assignment: CDR1 KGHDR and CDR2 SFDVKD. CDR3 sequence (DNA): TGTGCCACCAGTGATTTGATCGGCGGGAGTAGAGAGACCCAGTACTTC. It encodes CATSDLIGGSRETQYF.

This clone occurred once. The chain is built from TRBV19 and TRBJ2-1; tentatively, D is TRBD2 (6 bases). Between the trimmed V and J ends, which lost 8 bases and 4 bases, there was a span of 18 bases. The CDR3 spans 15 residues. Germline CDR1 LNHDA, CDR2 SQIVND (reference sequence). The CDR3: CASRGETGAYNEQFF. The CDR3 DNA sequence: TGTGCCAGTCGAGGGGAGACGGGAGCGTACAATGAGCAGTTCTTC. The variable domain in full, completed from reference TRBV19 and TRBJ2-1, reads DGGITQSPKYLFRKEGQNVTLSCEQNLNHDAMYWYRQDPGQGLRLIYYSQIVNDFQKGDIAEGYSVSREKKESFPLTVTSAQKNPTAFYLCASRGETGAYNEQFFGPGTRLTVL.

In this sample, this clone turned up once. The genes are TRBV19 and TRBJ2-7; D possibly corresponds to TRBD2 (6 bases). Germline-derived CDR1 and CDR2 are LNHDA and SQIVND (reference sequence). V lost 5 bases and J 2 bases, leaving 13 bases between the germline ends. This CDR3 is 14 amino acids long. CDR3 DNA sequence: TGTGCCAGTAGTTCCCTGACTAGAGCCTACGAGCAGTACTTC. This translates into CASSSLTRAYEQYF.

The chain employs TRBV5-4 and TRBJ1-1; maybe TRBD1 (6 bases). The length of the CDR3 is 15 residues. V was shortened by 0 bases and J by 6 bases, with 15 bases between the two germline ends. Germline values: CDR1 SGHNT, CDR2 YYREEE (reference sequence). CDR3 amino acids: CASSLDPGVDAEAFF. CDR3 DNA: TGTGCCAGCAGCTTGGATCCAGGGGTGGATGCTGAAGCTTTCTTT.

The rearrangement joins TRBV7-9 to TRBJ2-3; possible D gene TRBD1, 6 bases. The CDR3 spans 13 residues. Germline CDR1 reads SEHNR; CDR2 reads FQNEAQ (reference sequence). Between the trimmed V and J ends, which lost 8 bases and 3 bases, there was a span of 12 bases. The CDR3 is CASCPGATDTQYF. DNA of the CDR3: TGTGCCAGCTGCCCAGGGGCTACAGATACGCAGTATTTT.

The chain employs TRBV3-1 (or the pseudogene TRBV3-2) and TRBJ2-3; 12 positions agree with TRBD1. The J segment lost 2 bases and the V segment lost 8 bases, leaving 5 bases of the junction unmatched. This CDR3 is 15 amino acids long. The V gene's germline CDR1 is LGHDT and CDR2 YNNKEL (reference sequence). The CDR3 DNA reads as TGTGCCAGCTCAGGGACAGGGGGCCACACAGATACGCAGTATTTT. Translating it yields CASSGTGGHTDTQYF.

The V call is TRBV6-5, the J call TRBJ1-2; D remains ambiguous. Germline CDR1 and CDR2: MNHEY and SVGAGI. The CDR3 has 13 residues. The V end was cut by 5 bases, the J end by 7 bases, with 14 bases between. The CDR3 loop is CASSRGGSSGYTF. CDR3 nucleotides: TGTGCCAGCAGTAGAGGAGGGAGTTCTGGCTACACCTTC.